The 5 T cell receptor beta chains presented below share a single source sample, sequenced in a study of post-analysis software for immune sequencing data. Included in the TCR beta cDNA libraries were unique molecular identifiers. Via MiXCR, TCRdb re-called the PCR reads, giving one row per CDR3 protein. The table includes roughly 150,000 distinct CDR3 sequences, 30% to 45% detected once. This material consisted of blood, taken after autologous hematopoietic stem cell transplantation. These TCRs come from a girl aged 10 to 17 with multiple sclerosis.

This chain uses TRBV28 with TRBJ2-1; TRBD2 matches 15 bases. CDR3 size: 19 residues. V lost 5 bases to trimming and J lost 4 bases; unmatched junction nucleotides: 12. The germline gives CDR1 MDHEN, CDR2 SYDVKM. CDR3 DNA sequence: TGTGCCAGCAGTGAGGGGACTAGCGGGAGGATCCTATCATACAATGAGCAGTTCTTC. Its translation is CASSEGTSGRILSYNEQFF.

The gene calls are TRBV5-1 and TRBJ2-1; D unresolved. The length of the CDR3 is 13 residues. Germline CDR1 and CDR2: SGHRS and YFSETQ. The CDR3 nucleotides are TGCACCGGCAGCTTGGAGCCGAGTGGTGAGCAGTTCTTC. Its translation is CTGSLEPSGEQFF.

This clonotype was detected a few times. This rearrangement joins TRBV5-5 to TRBJ1-5; D call uncertain. This CDR3 has 16 amino acids. Germline lookup yields CDR1 SGHKS and CDR2 YYEKEE (reference sequence). V was trimmed by 0 bases and J by 4 bases, leaving 14 bases between them. The CDR3 sequence is CASSLADSTLNQPQHF. The DNA for the CDR3 is TGTGCCAGCAGCTTGGCCGACTCCACTTTGAATCAGCCCCAGCATTTT.

In nucleotides, the CDR3 is TGTGCCAGCAGTTTATTGAGGGCTGGGGCCAACGTCCTGACTTTC. Its protein is CASSLLRAGANVLTF. The chain is built from TRBV27 and TRBJ2-6, with a weak D call TRBD2 (5 bases). Germline lookup yields CDR1 MNHEY and CDR2 SMNVEV (reference sequence). The CDR3 contains 15 residues. The V end lost 1 base, the J end lost 2 bases, and 6 bases lay between the germline ends.

This clonotype was recorded only once. The V gene is TRBV20-1, the J gene TRBJ2-3, with D tentatively TRBD2 (7 bases). Germline values: CDR1 DFQATT, CDR2 SNEGSKA (reference sequence). CDR3 length: 16 residues. Trimming took off 5 bases at V and 0 bases at J, with 18 bases between the two ends. CDR3 residues: CSAEGGPSRSTDTQYF. The CDR3 nucleotides are TGCAGTGCTGAGGGGGGGCCCTCCCGGAGCACAGATACGCAGTATTTT.